The rows below give T cell receptor beta chains drawn from one sample of a study of beta chain features in type 1 diabetes. TCRdb's table, derived via immunoSEQ multiplex PCR, lists solely in-frame clones and lacks some. Among 500,000 to 850,000 clones, roughly an eighth were seen once, and the ten largest hold 0.03% to 0.04%. Sequencing used naive CD4+ T cells from blood. The receptors derive from a man aged 18 to 35 with type 1 diabetes. Each CDR3 is given with its conserved first and last residue. Fields, in order: V gene, D gene, J gene, clone size, CDR3 DNA, CDR3 protein. A D gene is named only where the DNA matches it firmly. Some rows have no size entry. The others give once, few or many, or a class for an expanded clone.

TRBV18	TRBD1	TRBJ2-7	few	TGTGCCAGCTCACCAGGGACAGAAGCCTACGAGCAGTACTTC	CASSPGTEAYEQYF
TRBV30	TRBD1	TRBJ1-2	.	TGTGCCTGGAGTGTTGCCCCCCACAGGGGGGAGGGCTACACCTTC	CAWSVAPHRGEGYTF
TRBV19	.	TRBJ1-1	few	TGTGCCAGTAAAAGGCGGACAGAGGAAGCTTTCTTT	CASKRRTEEAFF
TRBV2	TRBD2	TRBJ2-1	few	TGTGCCAGCAGTGAGCTGACTAGCCATGAGCAGTTCTTC	CASSELTSHEQFF
TRBV18	TRBD1	TRBJ1-5	.	TGTGCCAGCTCACCACCCGCGACAGGGGGCAATCAGCCCCAGCATTTT	CASSPPATGGNQPQHF
TRBV7-9	TRBD1	TRBJ2-7	.	TGTGCCAGCAGCCCGGCACAGGGGGTCTCCTACGAGCAGTACTTC	CASSPAQGVSYEQYF
TRBV5-4	.	TRBJ1-1	few	TGTGCCAGCAGCTTGGTATACAGGGAGAACACTGAAGCTTTCTTT	CASSLVYRENTEAFF
TRBV10-3	TRBD2	TRBJ2-1	.	TGTGCCATCAGTGGGTCATCGGGAGGGAATGAGCAGTTCTTC	CAISGSSGGNEQFF
TRBV4-1	TRBD2	TRBJ2-7	.	TGCGCCAGCAGCCAAGGACTAGCGGGAGTCTACTACGAGCAGTACTTC	CASSQGLAGVYYEQYF
TRBV5-8	.	TRBJ2-3	few	TGTGCCAGCATCGTTGAAGGGGGACGGGGCACAGATACGCAGTATTTT	CASIVEGGRGTDTQYF
TRBV6-1	.	TRBJ1-1	few	TGTGCCAGCAACCCCGATTTTAACACTGAAGCTTTCTTT	CASNPDFNTEAFF
TRBV6-6	.	TRBJ2-7	few	TGTGCCAGCAGTGGCAGGGAGATCGAGCAGTACTTC	CASSGREIEQYF
TRBV7-2	.	TRBJ2-3	.	TGTGCCAGCAGCCTGTCCGGCCAGACGCAGTATTTT	CASSLSGQTQYF
TRBV30	.	TRBJ2-2	.	TGTGCCTGGATACCCTCGAACACCGGGGAGCTGTTTTTT	CAWIPSNTGELFF
TRBV29-1	TRBD1	TRBJ1-2	few	TGCAGCGTCCGGACAGGGTGGTTAGGTTATGGCTACACCTTC	CSVRTGWLGYGYTF
TRBV9	TRBD2	TRBJ2-1	few	TGTGCCAGCAGCCTCCGAACGGGAGGCGTGGATGAGCAGTTCTTC	CASSLRTGGVDEQFF
TRBV5-1	.	TRBJ2-3	.	TGCGCCAGCACCCCCGGAGGGGGACTCAACACAGATACGCAGTATTTT	CASTPGGGLNTDTQYF
TRBV30	.	TRBJ1-5	.	TGTGCCTGGAGTGTAAGGGGCAGGCAGCCCCAGCATTTT	CAWSVRGRQPQHF
TRBV11-1	TRBD2	TRBJ2-7	.	TGTGCCAGCAGCTTAAATTCATTTGGGACTAGATTCCACGAGCAGTACTTC	CASSLNSFGTRFHEQYF
TRBV7-3	.	TRBJ2-1	.	TGTGCCAGCAGCTTAAGTGACAGAGACCCCAATGAGCAGTTCTTC	CASSLSDRDPNEQFF
TRBV7-2	.	TRBJ1-2	.	TGTGCCAGCAGAGGACGGTCCTCCTATGGCTACACCTTC	CASRGRSSYGYTF
TRBV5-1	.	TRBJ1-1	few	TGCGCCAGCAGCTTCGAGGGGTATGGCACTGAAGCTTTCTTT	CASSFEGYGTEAFF
TRBV9	.	TRBJ2-1	.	TGTGCCAGCACCGCCGGGACTTCATCTGGGGGGGAGCAGTTCTTC	CASTAGTSSGGEQFF
TRBV6-1	.	TRBJ2-6	.	TGTGCCAGCTGTGAACAGGCTGCTGGGGCCAACGTCCTGACTTTC	CASCEQAAGANVLTF
TRBV18	.	TRBJ2-5	.	TGTGCCAGCTCACCTGTAGGGAAAGAGACCCAGTACTTC	CASSPVGKETQYF
TRBV7-3	.	TRBJ2-5	.	TGTGCCAGCAGCTTAACGGGCAAGGAGACCCAGTACTTC	CASSLTGKETQYF
TRBV28	.	TRBJ1-2	.	TGTGCCAGCAGTTTGAAGGGGGACGGCTACACCTTC	CASSLKGDGYTF
TRBV19	.	TRBJ2-7	.	TGTGCCAGTAGTAATGTTTTGGCCTACGAGCAGTACTTC	CASSNVLAYEQYF
TRBV6-5	.	TRBJ1-4	.	TGTGCCAGCAGTTACTCCGGTGCACAGGGCATGGGAAAACTGTTTTTT	CASSYSGAQGMGKLFF
TRBV11-2	TRBD1	TRBJ2-1	few	TGTGCCAGCAGGCTATCCGGGACAGGGTCCCATGAGCAGTTCTTC	CASRLSGTGSHEQFF
TRBV2	.	TRBJ1-2	few	TGTGCCAGCAGTAAAGAACAGGGATATAACTATGGCTACACCTTC	CASSKEQGYNYGYTF
TRBV9	TRBD2	TRBJ2-1	.	TGTGCCAGCAGCGCCGGGACTAGCGGGAGCGGCGGCAATGAGCAGTTCTTC	CASSAGTSGSGGNEQFF
TRBV5-4	TRBD1	TRBJ2-2	once	TGTGCCAGCAGCTTCGACAGGGGGCCCGGGGAGCTGTTTTTT	CASSFDRGPGELFF
TRBV15	TRBD2	TRBJ2-3	few	TGTGCCACCAGCAGAGAAGCGGGAGTGATAGATACGCAGTATTTT	CATSREAGVIDTQYF
TRBV5-8	TRBD2	TRBJ2-5	few	TGTGCCAGCAGCCCCCGGGGGGGGCGCCGAGAGACCCAGTACTTC	CASSPRGGRRETQYF
TRBV2	.	TRBJ2-7	.	TGTGCCACCTGGGCAGGGTCCAGCGAGCAGTACTTC	CATWAGSSEQYF
TRBV29-1	.	TRBJ1-3	.	TGCAGCGTTGTACCTCCGGGCAGCCTCTCTGGAAACACCATATATTTT	CSVVPPGSLSGNTIYF
TRBV4-3	.	TRBJ1-3	few	TGCGCCAGCAGCCAAGATTATCTCGACCTCTCTGGAAACACCATATATTTT	CASSQDYLDLSGNTIYF
TRBV30	.	TRBJ1-4	few	TGTGCCTGGACCATGAGGCGAGGGCCTAATGAAAAACTGTTTTTT	CAWTMRRGPNEKLFF
TRBV29-1	TRBD2	TRBJ2-7	.	TGCAGCGTCCCCGGGAGTAGCGGGAACTACGAGCAGTACTTC	CSVPGSSGNYEQYF
TRBV7-2	.	TRBJ2-7	few	TGTGCCAGCAGCCCGAGGTCAGGAGGGCCCTACGAGCAGTACTTC	CASSPRSGGPYEQYF
TRBV29-1	TRBD1	TRBJ1-4	few	TGCAGCGTCCAAAACACAGGGGGCAATGAAAAACTGTTTTTT	CSVQNTGGNEKLFF
TRBV29-1	.	TRBJ1-2	.	TGCAGCGTCGTTTACCGGGGTTACTATGGCTACACCTTC	CSVVYRGYYGYTF
TRBV6-5	.	TRBJ1-5	.	TGTGCCAGCAGCGACAGAGGGAATCAGCCCCAGCATTTT	CASSDRGNQPQHF
TRBV5-1	TRBD2	TRBJ2-1	.	TGCGCCAGCAGCTTGCTGGCGGGGGGCTCCTTATGGGAGCAGTTCTTC	CASSLLAGGSLWEQFF
TRBV10-3	.	TRBJ2-3	few	TGTGCCATCAGTGTGGTAAGGGGGAGGTTAGCAGATACGCAGTATTTT	CAISVVRGRLADTQYF
TRBV5-1	.	TRBJ2-3	few	TGCGCCAGCAGCTTGGGGCAGGGTTGGGATACGCAGTATTTT	CASSLGQGWDTQYF
TRBV29-1	TRBD2	TRBJ2-5	few	TGCAGCGTTGGGGCTAGCGGTTCGAAGGCCCAGTACTTC	CSVGASGSKAQYF
TRBV7-9	.	TRBJ2-1	.	TGTGCCAGCAGTGTCGGTCCAAGCTCCTACAATGAGCAGTTCTTC	CASSVGPSSYNEQFF
TRBV14	.	TRBJ2-1	few	TGTGCCAGCAGCCAAGAGAGGTTTAACGGGAGCTTAATCAATGAGCAGTTCTTC	CASSQERFNGSLINEQFF
TRBV5-4	TRBD2	TRBJ2-3	.	TGTGCCAGCAGCTCGACTAGCGGGGTCACAGATACGCAGTATTTT	CASSSTSGVTDTQYF
TRBV29-1	TRBD1	TRBJ1-1	.	TGCAGCGTACCCGGACAGGGGAACACTGAAGCTTTCTTT	CSVPGQGNTEAFF
TRBV7-2	.	TRBJ1-2	.	TGTGCCAGCAGCCCATACAGGGTGGCCCTCCTCCTCTATGGCTACACCTTC	CASSPYRVALLLYGYTF
TRBV27	.	TRBJ2-3	.	TGTGCCAGCAGTTTGTGGGGTGTTGATACGCAGTATTTT	CASSLWGVDTQYF
TRBV7-6	.	TRBJ2-2	few	TGTGCCAGCAGTTCCGACAGTCCCGGGGAGCTGTTTTTT	CASSSDSPGELFF